The following is a T cell receptor (beta chain) sequence with its context. This sample is drawn from a study of shared clonotypes between healthy human individuals. The CDR3 is made up of 13 amino acids. From germline, CDR1 is GTSNPN and CDR2 SVGIG (reference sequence). Between the trimmed V and J ends, which lost 0 bases and 2 bases, there was a span of 8 bases. Assay used: immunoSEQ multiplex PCR; TCRdb lists only in-frame clones, some missing. Of more than 850,000 clones listed, approximately 80% are singletons. The sample comprised memory CD4+ T cells from PBMCs. The subset was: CD45RA-negative fraction. The clonotype was recovered from a young man in good health. Some clones in this sample may be carry-over from other donors' samples. The gene calls are TRBV30 and TRBJ2-7; tentative D call: TRBD1 (5 bases). Here the CDR3 reads CAWSVRTTYEQYF. The CDR3 DNA follows: TGTGCCTGGAGTGTGAGGACAACCTACGAGCAGTACTTC.